The rows below give T cell receptor beta chains drawn from one sample of a study of T cell changes during pregnancy in multiple sclerosis. Sequencing used immunoSEQ multiplex PCR; TCRdb keeps in-frame clones, though not all of them. This table holds tens of thousands of clones, about nine tenths found once. The sample here was CD8+ T cells from peripheral blood mononuclear cells, taken after pregnancy. The receptors originated from a female donor with multiple sclerosis, enrolled in a pregnancy study. Both conserved end residues are part of each CDR3. The D gene is left open where the match is weak. Not all rows give a size; the values are once, few, many and, for expanded clones, a class.

TRBJ1-4	TRBD1	TRBV4-3	.	CASSQDMGQGFEKLFF	TGCGCCAGCAGCCAAGATATGGGACAGGGATTTGAAAAACTGTTTTTT
TRBJ2-5	TRBD2	TRBV28	.	CASMPGGWETQYF	TGTGCCAGCATGCCGGGGGGATGGGAGACCCAGTACTTC
TRBJ2-7	TRBD1	TRBV11-1	.	CASSLGTGPYEQYF	TGTGCCAGCAGCTTAGGGACAGGACCATACGAGCAGTACTTC
TRBJ2-5	TRBD2	TRBV7-2	.	CASSYISGVAQETQYF	TGTGCCAGCAGCTACATTAGCGGGGTAGCACAAGAGACCCAGTACTTC
TRBJ1-2	TRBD1	TRBV9	.	CASSAGTGFGYTF	TGTGCCAGCAGCGCCGGGACAGGGTTTGGCTACACCTTC
TRBJ2-1	.	TRBV6-5	.	CASSYSYRDGDEQFF	TGTGCCAGCAGTTACTCGTACAGGGACGGGGATGAGCAGTTCTTC
TRBJ2-3	TRBD2	TRBV4-3	.	CASSHLTSGGAPDTQYF	TGCGCCAGCAGCCACCTCACTAGCGGGGGGGCACCGGATACGCAGTATTTT
TRBJ1-2	.	TRBV25-1	.	CASSEPGDTNYGYTF	TGTGCCAGCAGTGAACCAGGGGACACAAACTATGGCTACACCTTC
TRBJ1-4	.	TRBV6-1	.	CASSEWARHPLFF	TGTGCCAGCAGTGAATGGGCTCGGCATCCGCTGTTTTTT
TRBJ1-3	.	TRBV10-3	.	CAINNDTYSGNTIYF	TGTGCCATCAACAACGACACTTACTCTGGAAACACCATATATTTT
TRBJ2-1	.	TRBV19	.	CASSIGGAGPNEQFF	TGTGCCAGTAGTATCGGTGGGGCAGGGCCCAATGAGCAGTTCTTC
TRBJ1-1	TRBD1	TRBV9	.	CASSVATGTGGDEAFF	TGTGCCAGCAGCGTAGCTACGGGGACAGGGGGTGATGAAGCTTTCTTT
TRBJ1-1	.	TRBV6-5	.	CASSFGGVGTEAFF	TGTGCCAGCAGTTTCGGGGGAGTGGGAACTGAAGCTTTCTTT
TRBJ2-1	.	TRBV11-3	.	CASSTTRGDEQFF	TGTGCCAGCAGCACGACTAGAGGCGATGAGCAGTTCTTC
TRBJ2-3	.	TRBV6-1	.	CASSDFLSDRTDTQYF	TGTGCCAGCAGTGATTTCCTATCCGATCGCACAGATACGCAGTATTTT
TRBJ1-2	.	TRBV11-2	.	CASSLGGGTNYGYGYTF	TGTGCCAGCAGCTTAGGGGGGGGGACAAACTACGGGTATGGCTACACCTTC
TRBJ1-3	.	TRBV4-3	.	CASSQAWQGPGNTIYF	TGCGCCAGCAGCCAAGCATGGCAGGGGCCTGGAAACACCATATATTTT
TRBJ2-7	TRBD1	TRBV7-6	.	CASSLGTGNYEQYF	TGTGCCAGCAGCTTAGGGACAGGAAACTACGAGCAGTACTTC
TRBJ2-7	.	TRBV4-3	.	CASSHEAPSYEQYF	TGCGCCAGCAGCCATGAAGCCCCCTCCTACGAGCAGTACTTC
TRBJ2-1	TRBD1	TRBV27	.	CAGQHRDRVRRNEQFF	TGTGCCGGACAACACCGGGACAGGGTAAGGCGGAATGAGCAGTTCTTC
TRBJ2-3	.	TRBV4-2	once	CASSPTSTDTQYF	TGTGCCAGCAGCCCTACTAGCACAGATACGCAGTATTTT
TRBJ2-2	.	TRBV9	.	CASSGEAAFNTGELFF	TGTGCCAGCAGCGGAGAGGCGGCCTTTAACACCGGGGAGCTGTTTTTT
TRBJ2-1	TRBD2	TRBV6-4	.	CASSDGTSGGGTRFF	TGTGCCAGCAGTGATGGGACTAGCGGGGGGGGAACGCGGTTCTTC
TRBJ2-1	TRBD2	TRBV7-8	.	CASSSLAVYNEQFF	TGTGCCAGCAGCTCCCTAGCGGTATACAATGAGCAGTTCTTC
TRBJ2-3	.	TRBV9	.	CASSESGTDTQYF	TGTGCCAGCAGCGAGAGCGGCACAGATACGCAGTATTTT
TRBJ1-5	.	TRBV6-4	.	CASSRSNCKDSGHF	TGTGCCAGCAGCAGATCCAACTGTAAAGATTCAGGGCATTTT
TRBJ2-7	TRBD2	TRBV27	.	CASSFGLGYEQYF	TGTGCCAGTTCCTTCGGACTAGGCTACGAGCAGTACTTC
TRBJ1-3	.	TRBV7-2	.	CASSFSGNPGNTIYF	TGTGCCAGCAGCTTCTCAGGGAATCCTGGAAACACCATATATTTT
TRBJ1-2	.	TRBV19	.	CASNDGRVGGYTF	TGTGCCAGTAATGACGGCAGGGTGGGTGGCTACACCTTC
TRBJ2-7	TRBD2	TRBV6-1	.	CASSRGGSTYEQYF	TGTGCCAGCAGTCGCGGGGGGTCGACGTACGAGCAGTACTTC
TRBJ1-1	.	TRBV5-4	.	CASSPTDGRIAEAFF	TGTGCCAGCAGCCCCACCGACGGGAGGATCGCTGAAGCTTTCTTT
TRBJ2-5	TRBD1	TRBV7-9	.	CASSLRQGYQETQYF	TGTGCCAGCAGCTTAAGACAGGGGTACCAAGAGACCCAGTACTTC
TRBJ2-7	TRBD1	TRBV30	once	CAWSEGQGRHEQYF	TGTGCCTGGAGTGAGGGACAGGGGAGGCACGAGCAGTACTTC
TRBJ2-3	TRBD2	TRBV7-2	.	CASSLSGAITDTQYF	TGTGCCAGCAGCTTAAGCGGGGCGATCACAGATACGCAGTATTTT
TRBJ2-3	.	TRBV27	.	CASKKGVRTDTQYF	TGTGCCAGCAAGAAGGGGGTGAGGACAGATACGCAGTATTTT
TRBJ1-1	.	TRBV5-6	.	CASSGGGNPEAFF	TGTGCCAGCAGCGGGGGGGGTAATCCTGAAGCTTTCTTT
TRBJ2-7	.	TRBV6-5	.	CASSYEASSYEQYF	TGTGCCAGCAGTTACGAAGCGAGCTCCTACGAGCAGTACTTC
TRBJ2-1	.	TRBV6-4	.	CASSDSSGSGEQFF	TGTGCCAGCAGTGACTCCAGCGGGTCCGGGGAGCAGTTCTTC
TRBJ1-3	TRBD1	TRBV9	.	CASSSPGQEISGNTIYF	TGTGCCAGCAGCTCACCCGGACAGGAAATCTCTGGAAACACCATATATTTT
TRBJ1-1	.	TRBV7-6	.	CASSFPGNGDTEAFF	TGTGCCAGCAGCTTCCCCGGGAACGGAGACACTGAAGCTTTCTTT
TRBJ1-6	TRBD1	TRBV19	.	CASSMAGTAGNSPLHF	TGTGCCAGTAGTATGGCAGGGACAGCCGGTAATTCACCCCTCCACTTT
TRBJ1-5	.	TRBV4-2	.	CASSQGSSQPQHF	TGTGCCAGCAGCCAAGGGAGCAGTCAGCCCCAGCATTTT
TRBJ2-4	TRBD1	TRBV25-1	.	CASSRQGLSKNIQYF	TGTGCCAGCAGTCGACAGGGTCTTTCCAAAAACATTCAGTACTTC
TRBJ2-7	.	TRBV18	.	CASSRPQVSYEQYF	TGTGCCAGCTCACGGCCCCAGGTGTCCTACGAGCAGTACTTC
TRBJ1-1	.	TRBV7-6	.	CASSLVEGTEAFF	TGTGCCAGCAGCTTAGTGGAGGGGACTGAAGCTTTCTTT
TRBJ2-7	.	TRBV5-6	.	CASSRDSTYEQYF	TGTGCCAGCAGCAGGGACTCCACCTACGAGCAGTACTTC
TRBJ1-1	TRBD1	TRBV11-1	few	CASSSRRQGPTEAFF	TGTGCCAGCAGCTCCCGTCGACAGGGTCCCACTGAAGCTTTCTTT
TRBJ2-4	.	TRBV7-2	.	CASSLLGGDGNIQYF	TGTGCCAGCAGCTTACTCGGGGGTGACGGAAACATTCAGTACTTC
TRBJ2-3	.	TRBV6-1	once	CASSEWQGNTDTQYF	TGTGCCAGCAGTGAATGGCAGGGGAACACAGATACGCAGTATTTT
TRBJ2-7	TRBD2	TRBV27	.	CASTFSGGSYEQYF	TGTGCCAGCACCTTTAGCGGGGGATCCTACGAGCAGTACTTC
TRBJ2-1	TRBD2	TRBV4-1	.	CASSQDLAGAFVNEQFF	TGCGCCAGCAGCCAAGATCTAGCGGGGGCCTTCGTTAATGAGCAGTTCTTC
TRBJ2-1	.	TRBV5-1	.	CASSPPGNEQFF	TGCGCCAGCAGCCCACCGGGCAATGAGCAGTTCTTC
TRBJ2-2	TRBD1	TRBV5-5	once	CASSFTGGANTGELFF	TGTGCCAGCAGCTTTACAGGGGGCGCGAACACCGGGGAGCTGTTTTTT